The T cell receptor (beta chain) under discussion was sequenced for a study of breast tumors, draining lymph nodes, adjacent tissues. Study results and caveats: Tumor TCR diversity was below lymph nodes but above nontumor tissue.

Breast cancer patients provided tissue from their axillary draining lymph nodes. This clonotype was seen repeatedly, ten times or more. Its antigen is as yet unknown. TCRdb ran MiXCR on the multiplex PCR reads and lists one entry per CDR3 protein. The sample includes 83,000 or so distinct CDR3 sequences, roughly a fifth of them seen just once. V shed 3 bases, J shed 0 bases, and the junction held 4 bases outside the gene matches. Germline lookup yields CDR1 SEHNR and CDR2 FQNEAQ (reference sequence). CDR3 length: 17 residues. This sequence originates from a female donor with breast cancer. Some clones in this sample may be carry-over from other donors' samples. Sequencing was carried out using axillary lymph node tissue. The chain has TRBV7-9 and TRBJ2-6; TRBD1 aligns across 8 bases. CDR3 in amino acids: CASSFGTGFSGANVLTF. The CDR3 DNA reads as TGTGCCAGCAGCTTTGGGACAGGTTTCTCTGGGGCCAACGTCCTGACTTTC.